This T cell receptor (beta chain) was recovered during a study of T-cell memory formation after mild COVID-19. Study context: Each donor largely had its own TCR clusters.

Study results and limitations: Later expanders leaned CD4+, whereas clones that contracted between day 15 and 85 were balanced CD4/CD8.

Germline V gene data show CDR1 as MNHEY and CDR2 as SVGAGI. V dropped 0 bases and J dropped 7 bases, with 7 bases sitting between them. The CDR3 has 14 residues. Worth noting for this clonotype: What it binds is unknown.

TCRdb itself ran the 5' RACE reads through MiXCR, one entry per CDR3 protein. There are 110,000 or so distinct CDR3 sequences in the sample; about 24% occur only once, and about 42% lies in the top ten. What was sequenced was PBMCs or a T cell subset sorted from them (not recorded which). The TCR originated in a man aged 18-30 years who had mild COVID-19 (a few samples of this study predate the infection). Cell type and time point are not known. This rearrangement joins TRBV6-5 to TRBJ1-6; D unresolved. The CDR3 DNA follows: TGTGCCAGCAGTTACTCAGGGAGGAATTCACCCCTCCACTTT. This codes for CASSYSGRNSPLHF.